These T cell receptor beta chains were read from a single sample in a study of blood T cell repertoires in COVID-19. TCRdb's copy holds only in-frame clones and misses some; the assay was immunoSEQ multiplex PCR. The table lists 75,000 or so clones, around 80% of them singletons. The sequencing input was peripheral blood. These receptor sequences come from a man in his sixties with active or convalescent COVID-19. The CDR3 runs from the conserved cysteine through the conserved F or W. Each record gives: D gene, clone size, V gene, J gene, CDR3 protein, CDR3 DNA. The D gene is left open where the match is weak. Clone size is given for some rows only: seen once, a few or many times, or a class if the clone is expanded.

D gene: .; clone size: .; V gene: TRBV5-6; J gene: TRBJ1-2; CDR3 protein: CASSLRVGGNYYGYTF; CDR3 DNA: TGTGCCAGCAGCTTGAGGGTCGGGGGGAATTACTATGGCTACACCTTC
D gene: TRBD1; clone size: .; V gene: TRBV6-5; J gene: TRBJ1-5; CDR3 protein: CASSETGVYQPQHF; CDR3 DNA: TGTGCCAGCAGCGAGACAGGGGTCTATCAGCCCCAGCATTTT
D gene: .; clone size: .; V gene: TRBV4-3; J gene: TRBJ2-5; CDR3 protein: CASSALMGGGQETQYF; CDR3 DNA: TGCGCCAGCAGCGCTCTGATGGGGGGTGGTCAAGAGACCCAGTACTTC
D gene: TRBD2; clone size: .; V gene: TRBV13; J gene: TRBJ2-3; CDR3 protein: CASSLSGLAGPTDTQYF; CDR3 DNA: TGTGCCAGCAGCTTAAGTGGGCTAGCGGGGCCCACAGATACGCAGTATTTT
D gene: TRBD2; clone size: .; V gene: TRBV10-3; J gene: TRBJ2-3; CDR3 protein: CAISEARGAGGRDTQYF; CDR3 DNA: TGTGCCATCAGTGAAGCCCGCGGAGCGGGGGGCCGGGATACGCAGTATTTT
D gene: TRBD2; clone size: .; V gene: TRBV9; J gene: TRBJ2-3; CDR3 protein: CASSVGSSGGAPDTQYF; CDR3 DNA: TGTGCCAGCAGCGTAGGTAGTAGCGGGGGGGCCCCAGATACGCAGTATTTT
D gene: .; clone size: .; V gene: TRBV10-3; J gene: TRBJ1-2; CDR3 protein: CATLAGNYGYTF; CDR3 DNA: TGTGCCACCCTAGCGGGTAACTATGGCTACACCTTC
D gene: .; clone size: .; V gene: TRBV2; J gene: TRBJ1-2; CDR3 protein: CASRAQWLSGYGYTF; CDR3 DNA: TGTGCCAGCAGGGCACAGTGGCTTAGTGGCTATGGCTACACCTTC
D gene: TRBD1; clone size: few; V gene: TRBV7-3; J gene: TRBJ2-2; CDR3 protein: CASSLLPTGGTGELFF; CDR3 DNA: TGTGCCAGCAGCTTATTACCAACAGGGGGCACCGGGGAGCTGTTTTTT
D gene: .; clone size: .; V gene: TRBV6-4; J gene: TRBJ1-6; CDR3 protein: CASTPDEGIFYNSPLHF; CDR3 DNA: TGTGCCAGCACCCCCGACGAGGGAATTTTTTATAATTCACCCCTCCACTTT
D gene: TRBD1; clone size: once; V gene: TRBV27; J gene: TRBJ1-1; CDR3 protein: CASSTRTGDSEAFF; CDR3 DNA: TGTGCCAGCAGTACCAGAACAGGGGACTCTGAAGCTTTCTTT
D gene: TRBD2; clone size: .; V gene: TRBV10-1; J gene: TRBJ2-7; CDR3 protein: CASRNVFGLAVYEQYF; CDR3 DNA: TGCGCCAGCAGGAACGTTTTCGGACTAGCGGTCTACGAGCAGTACTTC
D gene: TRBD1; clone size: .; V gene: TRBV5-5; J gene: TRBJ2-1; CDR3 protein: CASSWTQGASSEQFF; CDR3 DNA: TGTGCCAGCAGCTGGACACAGGGGGCATCGAGTGAGCAGTTCTTC